These 27 T cell receptor beta chains originate from one sample sequenced in a study of cytomegalovirus exposure and HLA in healthy donors. The PCR had 60 Vbeta and 13 Jbeta primers. Clones were sequenced by immunoSEQ multiplex PCR, and TCRdb holds only the in-frame ones, with some missing. The data show fewer than 200,000 clones, with roughly 85% seen just once and approximately 2% held by the top ten. The source material was PBMCs. Every receptor here comes from a man aged 35-49 years in good health and CMV-seronegative.

This clone was detected only once. The chain couples TRBV9 to TRBJ1-2; D might be TRBD1 (5 bases). The germline V gene has CDR1 SGDLS and CDR2 YYNGEE. The CDR3 runs to 15 residues. V shed 3 bases and J shed 5 bases, with 17 bases lying between them. CDR3 nucleotides: TGTGCCAGCAGCGACGGGACTCGGGACCGATATGGCTACACCTTC. This encodes CASSDGTRDRYGYTF.

V gene TRBV7-8 combines with J gene TRBJ2-3; TRBD1 is a possible D gene (6 bases). CDR1 is SGHVS and CDR2 is FQNEAQ in the germline V gene. Deletions cut 5 bases from V and 6 bases from J, with 12 bases between. This CDR3 has 13 residues. The CDR3 DNA reads as TGTGCCAGCAGCGATCTTCAGGGGGATACGCAGTATTTT. Its translation is CASSDLQGDTQYF. Full variable domain (remainder filled in from reference TRBV7-8 and TRBJ2-3): GAGVSQSPRYKVAKRGQDVALRCDPISGHVSLFWYQQALGQGPEFLTYFQNEAQLDKSGLPSDRFFAERPEGSVSTLKIQRTQQEDSAVYLCASSDLQGDTQYFGPGTRLTVL.

This clone was counted once. The CDR3 DNA is TGTGCCAGCAGCTTAGATCGAGGGGGTGAGCAGTTCTTC. This translates into CASSLDRGGEQFF. The gene calls are TRBV11-3 and TRBJ2-1, with D perhaps matching TRBD1 (6 bases). The CDR3 runs to 13 residues. Trimming removed 0 bases from V and 9 bases from J, with 9 bases in between. Germline V gene lookup returns CDR1 SGHNT and CDR2 YENEEA.

The chain employs TRBV2 and TRBJ2-2; possibly TRBD2 for D (6 bases). CDR1 and CDR2 (germline): SNHLY, FYNNEI. The CDR3 is 12 amino acids. With 3 bases removed from V and 8 bases from J, the gap between germline ends came to 7 bases. The CDR3 sequence: CASSDGGGELFF. The CDR3 nucleotides read TGTGCCAGCAGTGACGGGGGTGGGGAGCTGTTTTTT.

The rearrangement joins TRBV11-2 to TRBJ1-6, with D possibly matching TRBD1 (5 bases). CDR1 is SGHAT and CDR2 is FQNNGV in the germline V gene. V was pared by 6 bases and J by 9 bases, with 18 bases between. CDR3 length: 15 amino acids. The CDR3 bases are TGTGCCAGCAGAACCGGGACGGGAGATATTTCACCCCTCCACTTT. Protein: CASRTGTGDISPLHF.

This clone was seen once. The V gene is TRBV6-5, the J gene TRBJ1-5; D gene unclear. Per germline, CDR1 MNHEY and CDR2 SVGAGI. The CDR3 has 14 residues. V was shortened by 5 bases and J by 5 bases, with 13 bases between the two germline ends. Here the CDR3 reads CASSPTLNHQPQHF. For the CDR3, the DNA is TGTGCCAGCAGTCCTACCTTGAACCATCAGCCCCAGCATTTT.

The chain is built from TRBV25-1 and TRBJ2-7; 8 nucleotides agree with TRBD2. The CDR3 consists of 15 residues. CDR1 is MGHDK and CDR2 is SYGVNS in the germline V gene. Losses at the gene ends were 1 base for V and 5 bases for J; bases not matched to a gene: 7. CDR3 sequence (DNA): TGTGCCAGCAGTGAATTTACGGGAGGGCCACACGAGCAGTACTTC. Protein sequence: CASSEFTGGPHEQYF.

In its sample, this clone was seen a few times. At one end, the junction sequence differs from germline, possibly due to a read error. Other DNA sequences in this specimen translate into the identical CDR3. The V call is TRBV7-9, the J call TRBJ1-4, with TRBD1 identical over 7 bases. The CDR3 runs 14 residues. Germline V gives CDR1 SEHNR, CDR2 FQNEAQ (reference sequence). This chain's CDR3 is CSSSLTGAGEKLFF. CDR3 bases: TGTTCCAGCAGCTTAACAGGGGCGGGAGAAAAACTGTTTTTT.

This chain links TRBV5-8 with TRBJ1-5; 7 bases fit TRBD1. This CDR3 region has 13 residues. Germline CDR1 reads SGHTS; CDR2 reads YDEGEE. V gave up 5 bases and J gave up 4 bases; unmatched junction bases: 3. The CDR3 coding sequence is TGTGCCAGCAGTCACAGGGGAAATCAGCCCCAGCATTTT. Amino acid sequence: CASSHRGNQPQHF.

This clone turned up a few times. The chain recombines TRBV9 with TRBJ2-1; 9 bases are a match to TRBD2. The germline gives CDR1 SGDLS, CDR2 YYNGEE. The CDR3 is 16 amino acids. With V trimmed by 0 bases and J by 8 bases, 9 bases remained unmatched. This CDR3 reads CASSVEDSGRIDEQFF. DNA for the CDR3: TGTGCCAGCAGCGTAGAAGATAGCGGGAGAATCGATGAGCAGTTCTTC.

The V and J genes are TRBV6-1 and TRBJ1-1; a weak D match, TRBD1 (6 bases). The germline V gene has CDR1 MNHNS and CDR2 SASEGT. With 5 bases removed from V and 2 bases from J, the gap between germline ends came to 12 bases. The CDR3 consists of 14 residues. This CDR3 reads CASSSTGPNTEAFF. The CDR3 DNA sequence: TGTGCCAGCAGTTCTACAGGGCCCAACACTGAAGCTTTCTTT.

The chain employs TRBV25-1 and TRBJ1-3; no clear D. Germline V gene data show CDR1 as MGHDK and CDR2 as SYGVNS. V was trimmed by 11 bases and J by 2 bases, leaving 10 bases between them. CDR3 length: 12 residues. The CDR3 nucleotides read TGTGCCGCATCCGGTCCTGGAAACACCATATATTTT. This gives the protein CAASGPGNTIYF.

The chain carries TRBV5-1 and TRBJ2-3; 8 bases align to TRBD2. V lost 4 bases, J lost 6 bases, and 13 bases stayed unmatched. This CDR3 has 16 amino acids. Germline V CDR1 and CDR2: SGHRS, YFSETQ. The CDR3 nucleotides are TGCGCCAGCAGCCCCGGGGGGGGACCCCCTGCCGATACGCAGTATTTT. This gives the protein CASSPGGGPPADTQYF.

This sequence joins TRBV6-1 and TRBJ2-7; 7 positions match TRBD2. The CDR3 contains 15 residues. Germline CDR1 is MNHNS and CDR2 is SASEGT. The ends lost 4 bases at V and 4 bases at J; junction bases unmatched: 10. Written as DNA, the CDR3 is TGTGCCAGCAGTGTCGGTGGGGGGGTTCCTTACGAGCAGTACTTC. It is translated as CASSVGGGVPYEQYF.

CDR3 nucleotides: TGTGCCAGCAGTTTATTGGTCCCGGGAGAGACCCAGTACTTC. Protein sequence: CASSLLVPGETQYF. This rearrangement joins TRBV28 to TRBJ2-5; D unresolved. Looked up from germline, CDR1 is MDHEN and CDR2 is SYDVKM. Trimming took off 1 base at V and 4 bases at J, with 10 bases between the two ends. The CDR3 has 14 amino acids. Supplemented by reference TRBV28 and TRBJ2-5, the full variable domain reads DVKVTQSSRYLVKRTGEKVFLECVQDMDHENMFWYRQDPGLGLRLIYFSYDVKMKEKGDIPEGYSVSREKKERFSLILESASTNQTSMYLCASSLLVPGETQYFGPGTRLLVL.

The DNA of the CDR3 is TGTGCCAGCATCCGCCTAGGCCAAAGTGGTTCACCCCTCCACTTT. This codes for CASIRLGQSGSPLHF. This chain uses TRBV5-5 with TRBJ1-6; D not certain. Germline CDR1 SGHKS, CDR2 YYEKEE (reference sequence). The CDR3 spans 15 residues. The V gene lost 6 bases and the J gene lost 9 bases, with 19 bases spanning the gap.

This chain connects TRBV7-2 to TRBJ2-5; 8 nucleotides match TRBD1. The CDR3 covers 16 residues. CDR1 SGHTA and CDR2 FQGNSA come from the germline V gene. Losses at the gene ends were 1 base for V and 7 bases for J; bases not matched to a gene: 11. CDR3 DNA: TGTGCCAGCAGCTTAGGTCCAGGGGGCTTAAAGGGGACCCAGTACTTC. Protein sequence: CASSLGPGGLKGTQYF.

The chain joins TRBV19 to TRBJ2-1; D is perhaps TRBD2 (5 bases). The germline V and J ends were trimmed by 10 bases and 1 base, with 8 bases remaining between them. From germline, CDR1 is LNHDA and CDR2 SQIVND (reference sequence). The CDR3 consists of 12 residues. The CDR3 region is CATRDSYNEQFF. The CDR3 DNA reads as TGTGCCACCCGGGATTCCTACAATGAGCAGTTCTTC. The entire variable domain, with the rest obtained from reference TRBV19 and TRBJ2-1, is as follows: DGGITQSPKYLFRKEGQNVTLSCEQNLNHDAMYWYRQDPGQGLRLIYYSQIVNDFQKGDIAEGYSVSREKKESFPLTVTSAQKNPTAFYLCATRDSYNEQFFGPGTRLTVL.

For this clone: Its ends do not fully match the called genes, so a read error is possible. V and J are TRBV5-1 and TRBJ1-4, with 10 nucleotides matching TRBD1. The CDR3 totals 15 residues. Germline lookup yields CDR1 SGHRS and CDR2 YFSETQ. CDR3 nucleotide sequence: TGTGCCAGCAGCTTGGGGGACAGGGGATGGGAAAAACTGTTTTTT. It specifies CASSLGDRGWEKLFF.

V gene TRBV19 combines with J gene TRBJ2-1, with 7 positions matching TRBD2. The CDR3 covers 11 residues. Per germline, CDR1 LNHDA and CDR2 SQIVND (reference sequence). The V segment lost 9 bases and the J segment 6 bases; nucleotides outside the gene matches: 2. The CDR3 region is CASSGGNEQFF. The CDR3 nucleotides read TGTGCCAGCTCGGGAGGCAATGAGCAGTTCTTC.

V usage is TRBV10-3 and J usage is TRBJ2-3, with D tentatively TRBD2 (6 bases). The CDR3 is made up of 14 amino acids. Per the germline V gene, CDR1 is ENHRY and CDR2 is SYGVKD. V dropped 2 bases and J dropped 2 bases, with 8 bases sitting between them. Here the CDR3 reads CAISEMRDTDTQYF. In nucleotides, the CDR3 is TGTGCCATCAGTGAGATGCGGGACACAGATACGCAGTATTTT.

The genes are TRBV15 and TRBJ1-2; no definite D call. V dropped 1 base and J dropped 8 bases, with 14 bases sitting between them. Germline lookup yields CDR1 LNHNV and CDR2 YYDKDF (reference sequence). The CDR3 sequence is 14 residues long. CDR3 protein: CATSRGAGLGGYTF. DNA for the CDR3: TGTGCCACCAGCAGAGGGGCGGGGTTGGGAGGCTACACCTTC.

The chain uses TRBV6-1 and TRBJ2-7, with 10 bases aligning to TRBD1. CDR1 is MNHNS and CDR2 is SASEGT in the germline V gene. CDR3 length: 14 residues. V was pared by 6 bases and J by 6 bases, with 8 bases of the junction left unmatched. CDR3 bases: TGTGCCAGCAGCCTGGGACAGGGGATGGGCGAGCAGTACTTC. This gives the protein CASSLGQGMGEQYF.

This clone was found a few times. V gene TRBV19 combines with J gene TRBJ2-2, with TRBD2 identical over 7 bases. From germline, CDR1 is LNHDA and CDR2 SQIVND (reference sequence). The CDR3 has 14 amino acids. The V gene end was trimmed by 6 bases and the J gene end by 2 bases; junction bases not matched to a gene: 3. This CDR3 reads CASSQRGNTGELFF. In DNA form, the CDR3 reads TGTGCCAGTAGCCAGCGGGGTAACACCGGGGAGCTGTTTTTT.

The CDR3 sequence is CASSEADQGPRASEFF. The DNA for the CDR3 is TGTGCCAGCAGTGAAGCGGACCAGGGTCCCCGGGCAAGTGAGTTCTTC. The rearrangement links TRBV6-1 to TRBJ2-1; possible D gene TRBD1, 5 bases. V was cut by 0 bases and J by 14 bases, with 23 bases left in between. Germline V lookup: CDR1 MNHNS, CDR2 SASEGT. The CDR3 totals 16 residues.

V and J are TRBV5-6 and TRBJ2-5; 8 bases fit TRBD1. The CDR3 is made up of 13 amino acids. The germline gives CDR1 SGHDT, CDR2 YYEEEE. The ends lost 4 bases at V and 4 bases at J; junction bases unmatched: 3. In DNA, the CDR3 is TGTGCCAGCAGCCGAGACAGGGGAGAGACCCAGTACTTC. This translates into CASSRDRGETQYF.

Regarding this clone: A junction boundary mismatches the germline segment, possibly from a read error. The chain links TRBV28 to TRBJ2-4; 10 bases are shared with TRBD2. The CDR3 spans 17 residues. Germline V gene lookup returns CDR1 MDHEN and CDR2 SYDVKM. CDR3 coding DNA: TGTGCCAGCACTTCAGGACTAGCGGTTAAGACCAAAAACAGTCAGTACTTC. It specifies CASTSGLAVKTKNSQYF.